This T cell receptor beta chain originates from a study of cytomegalovirus exposure and HLA in healthy donors. Study-level findings and limits: Some V segments (TRBV6-2 and TRBV6-3 among them) were excluded as indistinguishable. The HLA-A and HLA-B alleles of most subjects were reportedly predicted accurately from TCR beta sequences. A list of around 150 TCR beta chains associated with cytomegalovirus was given. Another analysis was done later, and it associated roughly 15,000 TCR beta sequences with HLA alleles at 0.05 false discovery rate.

PCR used 60 Vbeta primers and 13 Jbeta primers. The table came from immunoSEQ multiplex PCR; TCRdb's copy has only in-frame clones and leaves some out. The sample holds roughly 180,000 clones; 85% are singletons and the top ten take 1%. The germline V gene encodes CDR1 LNHDA and CDR2 SQIVND (reference sequence). Trimming shortened V by 0 bases and J by 5 bases, and 14 bases separated the two germline ends. CDR3 length: 16 amino acids. About this clone: Its antigen is unknown.

The sequence was obtained from a boy younger than 10 in good health and CMV-seronegative. Sequencing was performed on PBMCs. V gene TRBV19 combines with J gene TRBJ1-5, with D hard to call. CDR3 protein: CASSIESPARHQPQHF. CDR3 coding DNA: TGTGCCAGTAGTATAGAAAGCCCCGCCAGGCATCAGCCCCAGCATTTT.